The sequence of this T cell receptor (beta chain) was determined in a study of blood T cell repertoires in COVID-19. Study-wide context: The samples span acute and convalescent COVID-19 from the United States, Italy and Spain. T cells, B-cell-depleted T cells, or PBMCs provided the cDNA or gDNA that served as material.

As processed by the authors: Quantification of nucleated cells was approximated via reference gene primer amplification. Data came from immunoSEQ multiplex PCR; TCRdb stores just in-frame clones and leaves some out. The D gene and trimming were derived from the DNA, and the V and J assignments and clone size from that table. This sample yields about 110,000 clones, of which roughly 80% are seen a single time; around a fifth belongs to the top ten. V gave up 6 bases and J gave up 1 base; unmatched junction bases: 21. This CDR3 region has 20 residues. Germline V lookup: CDR1 MRHNA, CDR2 SNTAGT. The sequence derives from a man in his sixties or seventies with active or convalescent COVID-19. This chain uses TRBV6-4 with TRBJ1-1; 9 positions agree with TRBD1. Sequencing was carried out using peripheral blood. The CDR3 DNA reads TGTGCCAGCAGCTTCGATCCGAACCGGGACAGGGACAATCCGAACACTGAAGCTTTCTTT. It encodes CASSFDPNRDRDNPNTEAFF.